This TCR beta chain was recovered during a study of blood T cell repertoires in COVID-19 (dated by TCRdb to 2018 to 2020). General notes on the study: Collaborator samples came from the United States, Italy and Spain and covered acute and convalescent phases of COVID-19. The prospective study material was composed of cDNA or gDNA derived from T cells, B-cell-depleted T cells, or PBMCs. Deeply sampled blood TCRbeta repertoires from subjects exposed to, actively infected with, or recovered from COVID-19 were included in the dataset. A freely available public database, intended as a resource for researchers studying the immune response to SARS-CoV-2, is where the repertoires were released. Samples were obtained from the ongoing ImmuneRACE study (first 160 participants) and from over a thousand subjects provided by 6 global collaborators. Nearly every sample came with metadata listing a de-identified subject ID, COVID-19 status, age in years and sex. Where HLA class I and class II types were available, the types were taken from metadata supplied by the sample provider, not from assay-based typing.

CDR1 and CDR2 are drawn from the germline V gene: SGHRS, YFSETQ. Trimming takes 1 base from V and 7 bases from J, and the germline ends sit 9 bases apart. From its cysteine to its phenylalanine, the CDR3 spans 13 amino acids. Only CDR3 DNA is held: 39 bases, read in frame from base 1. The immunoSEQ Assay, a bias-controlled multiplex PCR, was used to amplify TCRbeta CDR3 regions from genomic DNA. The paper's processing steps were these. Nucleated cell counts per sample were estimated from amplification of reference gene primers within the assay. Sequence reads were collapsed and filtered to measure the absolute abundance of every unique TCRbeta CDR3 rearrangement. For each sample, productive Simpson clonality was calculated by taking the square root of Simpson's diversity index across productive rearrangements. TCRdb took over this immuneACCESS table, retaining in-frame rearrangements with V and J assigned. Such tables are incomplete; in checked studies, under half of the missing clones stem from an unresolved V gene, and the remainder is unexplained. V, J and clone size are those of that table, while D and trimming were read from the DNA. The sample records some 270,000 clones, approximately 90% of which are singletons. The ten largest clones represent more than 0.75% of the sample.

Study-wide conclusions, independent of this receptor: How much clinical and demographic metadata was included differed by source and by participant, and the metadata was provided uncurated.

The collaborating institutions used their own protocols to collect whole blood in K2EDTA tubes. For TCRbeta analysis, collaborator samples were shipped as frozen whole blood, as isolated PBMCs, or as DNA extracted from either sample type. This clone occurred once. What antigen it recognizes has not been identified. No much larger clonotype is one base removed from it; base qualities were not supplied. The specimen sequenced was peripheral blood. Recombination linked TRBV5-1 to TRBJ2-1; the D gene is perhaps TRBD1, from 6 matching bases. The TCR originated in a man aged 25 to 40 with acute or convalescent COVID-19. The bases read TGCGCCAGCAGCTTGTACAGGGCGAATGAGCAGTTCTTC. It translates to CASSLYRANEQFF. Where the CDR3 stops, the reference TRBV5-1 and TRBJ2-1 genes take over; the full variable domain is KAGVTQTPRYLIKTRGQQVTLSCSPISGHRSVSWYQQTPGQGLQFLFEYFSETQRNKGNFPGRFSGRQFSNSRSEMNVSTLELGDSALYLCASSLYRANEQFFGPGTRLTVL.